This T cell receptor (beta chain) emerged from a study of long-term antiretroviral therapy in people with HIV. Germline V gene sequence: CDR1 MNHEY, CDR2 SMNVEV (reference sequence). V was clipped by 4 bases and J by 0 bases; unmatched bases: 0. The CDR3 loop spans 13 amino acids. This was the immunoSEQ v3.0 assay at survey level. Sequencing was performed with immunoSEQ multiplex PCR; in TCRdb, only in-frame clones are kept and a portion is missing. This table has 20,000 to 25,000 clones, around three quarters appearing once. The chain carries TRBV27 and TRBJ2-7, with TRBD1 matching 7 bases. This material consisted of unsorted PBMCs, taken 1.1 years before starting antiretroviral therapy. This TCR derives from a woman aged 40 to 50 with HIV. The CDR3: CASSWTGSYEQYF. CDR3 DNA sequence: TGTGCCAGCAGTTGGACAGGCTCCTACGAGCAGTACTTC.